The present TCR beta chain was sequenced within a study of neurological immune-mediated disorders. Findings and caveats of the study: Multiple sclerosis, the disease with the least TCR clonal expansion, fell below healthy controls, whereas HTLV-1-associated myelopathy showed the most. No expanded-clone CDR3 amino acid sequence recurred across subjects, suggesting private TCR-beta repertoires.

Ten or more counts support this clonotype. Antigen: not known. The time point is: longitudinal time-point 3. With 10-nucleotide random UMIs, 5'RACE was used to make the cDNA. One entry per CDR3 protein, called by TCRdb with MiXCR from the 5' RACE reads. The table shows roughly 100,000 distinct CDR3 sequences, with more than 10% occurring only once. The V gene's germline CDR1 is LGHNT and CDR2 FRNRAP. V was shortened by 1 base and J by 4 bases, with 9 bases between the two germline ends. This CDR3 has 14 amino acids. The source material was PBMCs. The chain uses TRBV12-5 and TRBJ2-3, with a possible D match to TRBD1 (6 bases). The receptor comes from a female donor with HTLV-1-associated myelopathy (HAM/TSP). This CDR3 is CASGLGQVPDTQYF. The CDR3 DNA reads TGTGCTAGTGGTTTGGGACAGGTTCCAGATACGCAGTATTTT. The whole variable domain, filled in from reference TRBV12-5 and TRBJ2-3, reads DARVTQTPRHKVTEMGQEVTMRCQPILGHNTVFWYRQTMMQGLELLAYFRNRAPLDDSGMPKDRFSAEMPDATLATLKIQPSEPRDSAVYFCASGLGQVPDTQYFGPGTRLTVL.